This T cell receptor beta chain was sequenced for a study of regulatory T cells in long-lasting Graves disease. Study-wide results and caveats: Exclusively peripheral blood, rather than thyroid tissue, was studied. For persistent Graves' patients, TCR diversity was lower than for newly diagnosed ones. Persistent cases favored TRBV28, TRBJ1-2 and TRBJ2-5.

Libraries of TCR beta came from iRepertoire HTBI primers plus Arm-PCR of CDR3 regions. MiXCR was run by TCRdb on the multiplex PCR reads, yielding one entry per CDR3 protein. The data contain a few hundred thousand distinct CDR3 sequences, about 23% of them singletons. This CDR3 comprises 13 residues. Trimming removed 6 bases from V and 10 bases from J, with 13 bases in between. Germline V gene data show CDR1 as ENHRY and CDR2 as SYGVKD. The table lists this clonotype with many counts. Its cognate antigen is unknown. The time point here: persistent/refractory GD, antithyroid drugs over 5 years with positive TRAb. The TCR library was prepared using RNA isolated from PBMCs.

The chain combines TRBV10-3 with TRBJ1-6, with D possibly being TRBD1 (5 bases). The sequence was obtained from a woman aged 40 to 50 with Graves disease. Sequencing was performed on peripheral blood mononuclear cells (PBMCs), taken when the disease was refractory, from a patient treated with antithyroid drugs. The CDR3 sequence is CAIRLHGASPLHF. The CDR3 region has the DNA TGTGCCATCAGATTACATGGGGCCTCACCCCTCCACTTT.